One T cell receptor (beta chain) is described in this entry. The length of the CDR3 is 16 residues. Trimming shortened V by 2 bases and J by 3 bases, and 16 bases separated the two germline ends. Germline V lookup: CDR1 LGHNA, CDR2 YNFKEQ. Original processing methods: Reference gene primers were amplified, and this amplification served to estimate nucleated cell counts. The protocol was immunoSEQ multiplex PCR, while the TCRdb copy is restricted to in-frame clones and leaves out a portion. For V, J and clone size, that table is used; D and trimming come from the DNA. The sample holds roughly 100,000 clones, approximately 86% seen once. The data are from a study of blood T cell repertoires in COVID-19.

The genes are TRBV4-2 and TRBJ2-5; D is possibly TRBD1 (6 bases). This clonotype originated in a woman of 80 years or more with acute or convalescent COVID-19. Sequences were obtained from peripheral blood. The CDR3 sequence: CASSQQQGLLEETQYF. Here the CDR3 DNA reads TGTGCCAGCAGCCAACAACAGGGCCTCCTGGAAGAGACCCAGTACTTC.